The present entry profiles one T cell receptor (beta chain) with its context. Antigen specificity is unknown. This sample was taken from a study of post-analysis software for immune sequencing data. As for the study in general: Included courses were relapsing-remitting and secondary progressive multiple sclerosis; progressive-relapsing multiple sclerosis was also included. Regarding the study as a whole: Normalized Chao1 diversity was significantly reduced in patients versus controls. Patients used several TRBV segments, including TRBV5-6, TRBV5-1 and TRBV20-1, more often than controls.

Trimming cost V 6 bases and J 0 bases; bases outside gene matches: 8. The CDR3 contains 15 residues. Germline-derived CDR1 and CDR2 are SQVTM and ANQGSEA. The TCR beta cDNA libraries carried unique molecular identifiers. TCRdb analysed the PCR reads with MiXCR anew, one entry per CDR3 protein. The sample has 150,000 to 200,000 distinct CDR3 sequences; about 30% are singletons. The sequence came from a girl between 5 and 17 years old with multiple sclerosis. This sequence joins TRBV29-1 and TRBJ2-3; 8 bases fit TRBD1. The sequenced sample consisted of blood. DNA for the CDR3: TGCAGCGTCGGACGGACAGGGACAAGCACAGATACGCAGTATTTT. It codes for CSVGRTGTSTDTQYF.